This T cell receptor (beta chain) was recorded in a study of human T cells and chemical hapten exposure. Regarding time point: patch test 1, 2 weeks after DPC sensitization. Stated treatment: therapeutic diphenylcyclopropenone sensitization with weekly scalp DPC. The total RNA was obtained from whole blood that was not fractionated. This clonotype was detected only a few times. CDR1 is SQVTM, CDR2 ANQGSEA, per germline. This CDR3 comprises 13 residues. Trimming stripped 7 bases from V and 6 bases from J, with 19 bases between. MiXCR, run by TCRdb on the RACE reads, gives a single entry per CDR3 protein. The sample has about 90,000 distinct CDR3 sequences, roughly 10% seen once.

This TCR derives from a man between 40 and 49 years old with alopecia areata. Some clones in this sample may be carry-over from other donors' samples. This specimen consisted of whole blood, obtained in connection with sensitization to the hapten diphenylcyclopropenone (DPC). The chain has TRBV29-1 and TRBJ2-7; D is undetermined. The CDR3 protein is CSAGSAGSTEQYF. The CDR3, as DNA: TGCAGCGCCGGTTCGGCAGGCTCCACCGAGCAGTACTTC.